This T cell receptor beta chain was profiled in a study of cytomegalovirus exposure and HLA in healthy donors. The study, taken as a whole, reports: After further analysis at a later stage, 16,951 TCR beta sequences were associated with HLA alleles at 0.05 false discovery rate.

For this clone: Its matching antigen is unknown.

The PCR employed 60 Vbeta primers together with 13 Jbeta primers. In the authors' methods: Later reanalysis found 60 million to 90 million unique TCR beta chains, about 11 million of them shared. Some clones are missing from TCRdb's copy, which holds only in-frame ones; the method was immunoSEQ multiplex PCR. That table furnishes V, J and clone size, whereas the DNA furnished D and trimming. The sample has 95,000 to 110,000 clones, around 65% seen once. The origin of this receptor is a woman between 50 and 59 years old in good health and CMV-seronegative. Sequenced: PBMCs.

The CDR3 here is CASSPRAGGGEQYF. The CDR3 region has the DNA TGTGCCAGCAGCCCGCGAGCGGGGGGCGGCGAGCAGTACTTC. V is TRBV7-2 and J is TRBJ2-7; 9 bases are a match to TRBD2. J was trimmed by 6 bases and V by 5 bases; bases with no gene match: 8. Germline CDR1 and CDR2: SGHTA and FQGNSA. This CDR3 has 14 amino acids.